The source of this TCR beta chain is a study of OX40 agonist ivuxolimab in advanced cancers. Study as a whole: Cohort: 80% to 90% men, mean age around 61, aged roughly 23 to 79. Three patients, one with hepatocellular carcinoma and two with cutaneous melanoma, responded partially. Study-level points and caveats: CD8+ T cells averaged more expanded clones than CD4+. Blood T cells, both CD4+ and CD8+, expanded clonally by week 6 at 0.1 to 3.0 mg/kg.

Worth noting for this clone: Its matching antigen is unknown.

The data were produced by immunoSEQ multiplex PCR, yet TCRdb's version contains in-frame clones alone and is incomplete. Found here are some 100,000 clones, around 93% of them singletons; the top ten hold approximately 0.58%. Trimming left V 6 bases short and J 4 bases short, with 21 bases between. CDR3 length: 16 residues. Germline assignment: CDR1 LNHDA and CDR2 SQIVND (reference sequence). The TCR originated in an adult with an advanced solid tumor such as melanoma, head and neck, liver or kidney cancer. Sequenced material: CD4+ or CD8+ T cells sorted from blood, taken in a trial of the OX40 agonist ivuxolimab. The genes are TRBV19 and TRBJ1-2, with D unresolved. CDR3 coding DNA: TGTGCCAGTAGAAAATTAGAAGCTCTGGGCCTCTATGGCTACACCTTC. Its protein product is CASRKLEALGLYGYTF.